The 8 T cell receptor beta chains given below trace back to one sample, sequenced in a study of T cell therapy after organ transplantation. The method was immunoSEQ multiplex PCR; TCRdb's version includes in-frame clones alone and lacks a portion of them. The sample consists of about 48,000 clones, approximately 94% of them appearing once. Their antigens are not known. Sample: CD8+ T cells from blood, taken before autologous CMV-specific T cell therapy. The receptors originated from a human patient who had received a solid organ transplant and had CMV disease.

V is TRBV5-6 and J is TRBJ2-1; D remains unclear. The V end lost 3 bases, the J end lost 5 bases, and 3 bases lay between the germline ends. CDR1 is SGHDT and CDR2 is YYEEEE in the germline V gene. CDR3 length equals 11 residues. The CDR3 sequence: CASSSNNEQFF. DNA for the CDR3: TGTGCCAGCAGCTCGAACAATGAGCAGTTCTTC.

This chain uses TRBV5-6 with TRBJ2-5; 8 positions agree with TRBD2. J lost 5 bases, V lost 0 bases, and 9 bases had no gene match. The CDR3 extends over 16 amino acids. Germline-derived CDR1 and CDR2 are SGHDT and YYEEEE. CDR3 amino acids: CASSLGAGASRETQYF. The CDR3 nucleotides read TGTGCCAGCAGCTTGGGAGCGGGGGCTTCGCGGGAGACCCAGTACTTC.

The chain combines TRBV5-6 with TRBJ2-6, with TRBD2 matching over 7 bases. Trimming at V came to 5 bases and at J to 7 bases, leaving 12 bases not matched to a gene. The length of the CDR3 is 16 residues. Germline V gene data show CDR1 as SGHDT and CDR2 as YYEEEE. DNA of the CDR3: TGTGCCAGCAGAGAGAGCGGGACCTGGCTTGCCAACGTCCTGACTTTC. It encodes CASRESGTWLANVLTF.

This rearrangement joins TRBV7-2 to TRBJ1-1; D unresolved. Trimming took 5 bases from V and 0 from J, leaving 13 bases between them. The germline V gene encodes CDR1 SGHTA and CDR2 FQGNSA. The CDR3 runs to 15 residues. The CDR3, as DNA: TGTGCCAGCAGCCCAGGACTGGAAATGAACACTGAAGCTTTCTTT. As protein: CASSPGLEMNTEAFF.

The V gene is TRBV5-1, the J gene TRBJ1-3; D is unclear. This CDR3 contains 15 residues. CDR1 and CDR2 from the germline V gene are SGHRS and YFSETQ. V was cut by 0 bases and J by 0 bases, with 7 bases left in between. The DNA of the CDR3 is TGCGCCAGCAGCTTGGGACAACTCTCTGGAAACACCATATATTTT. Protein product: CASSLGQLSGNTIYF.

This chain uses TRBV30 with TRBJ1-1, with D unresolved. This CDR3 has 13 amino acids. Germline V gene lookup returns CDR1 GTSNPN and CDR2 SVGIG (reference sequence). The ends were cut back, 0 bases at V and 9 bases at J, with 14 bases in the middle. The CDR3, as DNA: TGTGCCTGGAGTGTATTCACTGGGGAACAAGCTTTCTTT. Protein sequence: CAWSVFTGEQAFF.

This clone showed up just once. The chain carries TRBV5-4 and TRBJ2-1; 7 positions match TRBD2. After removal of 1 base from V and 4 bases from J, the junction contained 11 bases not matched to a gene. This CDR3 comprises 17 residues. Per germline, CDR1 SGHNT and CDR2 YYREEE (reference sequence). The CDR3 loop is CASSLWSLAEPYNEQFF. Here the CDR3 DNA reads TGTGCCAGCAGCTTGTGGTCTCTAGCGGAGCCTTACAATGAGCAGTTCTTC.

The J gene is TRBJ2-1, the V gene TRBV5-6; 7 bases are a match to TRBD2. The J segment lost 2 bases and the V segment lost 0 bases, leaving 5 bases of the junction unmatched. Germline V gene lookup returns CDR1 SGHDT and CDR2 YYEEEE. The length of the CDR3 is 16 residues. The CDR3 protein is CASSLALRGTYNEQFF. The DNA of the CDR3 is TGTGCCAGCAGCTTGGCCTTGCGGGGGACCTACAATGAGCAGTTCTTC. The variable domain in full, with the rest retrieved from reference TRBV5-6 and TRBJ2-1, is DAGVTQSPTHLIKTRGQQVTLRCSPKSGHDTVSWYQQALGQGPQFIFQYYEEEERQRGNFPDRFSGHQFPNYSSELNVNALLLGDSALYLCASSLALRGTYNEQFFGPGTRLTVL.